This is a list of T cell receptor beta chains from one sample in a study of T cells after yellow fever vaccination. TCRdb re-called the 5' RACE reads with MiXCR, one entry per CDR3 protein. This sample has 300,000 to 400,000 distinct CDR3 sequences, with almost 4% found just once. Sequenced material: PBMCs, taken 5 days after the yellow fever booster vaccination. The source is a man aged 18 to 29 who received the YFV17D yellow fever vaccine. The CDR3 runs from the conserved cysteine through the conserved F or W. A D gene is named only where the DNA matches it firmly. Size values are once, few and many counts, or a class for expanded clones, and some rows have none.

TRBJ2-1,few,TRBV5-1,TRBD2,CASSAAGGDNEQFF,TGCGCCAGCAGCGCCGCGGGGGGGGACAATGAGCAGTTCTTC
TRBJ2-5,many,TRBV3-1,NA,CASSPSGLQETQYF,TGTGCCAGCAGCCCCTCGGGACTCCAAGAGACCCAGTACTTC
TRBJ1-1,many,TRBV2,NA,CASSREKNTEAFF,TGTGCCAGCAGTAGGGAAAAGAACACTGAAGCTTTCTTT
TRBJ1-3,few,TRBV7-9,NA,CASSLIRGSGNTIYF,TGTGCCAGCAGCTTAATACGGGGCTCTGGAAACACCATATATTTT
TRBJ2-1,many,TRBV4-3,NA,CASSQDWVYNEQFF,TGCGCCAGCAGCCAAGATTGGGTCTACAATGAGCAGTTCTTC
TRBJ1-2,few,TRBV4-3,NA,CASSQDAGTAMGYTF,TGCGCCAGCAGCCAAGATGCAGGAACCGCTATGGGCTACACCTTC
TRBJ1-2,NA,TRBV7-9,NA,CASSPPGTNYGYTF,TGTGCCAGCAGCCCGCCGGGAACTAACTATGGCTACACCTTC
TRBJ2-1,many,TRBV14,NA,CASRQGPSAFYNEQFF,TGTGCCAGCAGACAAGGTCCTAGCGCGTTCTACAATGAGCAGTTCTTC
TRBJ2-3,NA,TRBV7-8,TRBD2,CATSPRGGPYTQYF,TGTGCCACCTCCCCGCGGGGGGGCCCGTATACGCAGTATTTT
TRBJ2-5,many,TRBV7-9,NA,CASSSLSQQETQYF,TGTGCCAGCAGCTCCCTGTCCCAACAAGAGACCCAGTACTTC
TRBJ1-1,many,TRBV18,NA,CASSPPMNTEAFF,TGTGCCAGCTCACCTCCGATGAACACTGAAGCTTTCTTT
TRBJ2-3,few,TRBV5-1,TRBD2,CASSLAATSGGTDTQYF,TGCGCCAGCAGCTTGGCTGCGACTAGCGGGGGAACAGATACGCAGTATTTT
TRBJ1-6,few,TRBV5-1,NA,CASSSTGGDSPLHF,TGCGCCAGCAGCTCCACAGGCGGTGATTCACCCCTCCACTTT
TRBJ1-1,many,TRBV7-2,NA,CASSLASGINTEAFF,TGTGCCAGCAGCTTGGCCTCAGGGATAAACACTGAAGCTTTCTTT
TRBJ1-1,few,TRBV6-5,NA,CASSPNKNTEAFF,TGTGCCAGCAGTCCGAATAAGAACACTGAAGCTTTCTTT
TRBJ1-2,many,TRBV20-1,NA,CSARDYTGAGLIF,TGCAGTGCTAGAGACTACACTGGGGCAGGGCTGATTTTC
TRBJ2-7,NA,TRBV7-9,NA,CASSLGESGDRSYEQYF,TGTGCCAGCAGCTTAGGGGAAAGCGGGGACAGGTCTTACGAGCAGTACTTC
TRBJ2-2,NA,TRBV3-1,TRBD1,CASTQRLRTGKGSGELFF,TGTGCCAGCACCCAACGCCTCAGGACAGGGAAAGGGAGCGGGGAGCTGTTTTTT
TRBJ1-5,NA,TRBV5-8,NA,CASSPWGDSNQPQHF,TGTGCCAGCAGCCCGTGGGGGGACAGCAATCAGCCCCAGCATTTT
TRBJ2-1,NA,TRBV18,NA,CASSPVSRRSSYNEQFF,TGTGCCAGCTCACCGGTCAGCCGAAGGAGCTCCTACAATGAGCAGTTCTTC
TRBJ1-2,NA,TRBV20-1,TRBD1,CSARAPGGQGANYGYTF,TGCAGTGCTAGAGCCCCCGGGGGACAGGGAGCTAACTATGGCTACACCTTC
TRBJ1-2,many,TRBV29-1,NA,CSVRGGVNYGYTF,TGCAGCGTTCGGGGTGGGGTGAACTATGGCTACACCTTC
TRBJ2-4,NA,TRBV7-2,TRBD2,CASSHGGGLAKNIQYF,TGTGCCAGCAGCCACGGGGGGGGACTAGCCAAAAACATTCAGTACTTC
TRBJ2-1,NA,TRBV28,NA,CASSSQTGLTYNEQFF,TGTGCCAGCAGTTCCCAGACAGGCCTCACCTACAATGAGCAGTTCTTC
TRBJ2-7,few,TRBV7-9,NA,CASSFVLTHSGFNEQYF,TGTGCCAGCAGCTTTGTCCTGACTCATTCGGGTTTTAACGAGCAGTACTTC